This is a list of T cell receptor beta chains from one sample in a study of identical twins. From the 5' RACE reads, TCRdb called clonotypes with MiXCR, one entry per CDR3 protein. The data show under 900,000 distinct CDR3 sequences, about 18% seen once. The same sample was also studied in work on T cells expressing NK-cell markers.

The sequenced sample was PBMCs. These receptors were taken from a woman between 18 and 29 years old in good health. Each CDR3 is given with its conserved first and last residue. The D gene is left open where the match is weak. Clone size is given for some rows only: seen once, a few or many times, or a class if the clone is expanded.

CDR3: CSARVEGYEQYF
DNA: TGCAGTGCTAGAGTAGAAGGCTACGAGCAGTACTTC
size: -
V: TRBV20-1
D: -
J: TRBJ2-7

CDR3: CASSFFRLNSGANVLTF
DNA: TGTGCCAGCAGCTTTTTCCGACTAAACTCTGGGGCCAACGTCCTGACTTTC
size: few
V: TRBV7-9
D: -
J: TRBJ2-6

CDR3: CASSPVDSEAFF
DNA: TGTGCCAGCTCACCTGTTGATAGTGAAGCTTTCTTT
size: few
V: TRBV18
D: -
J: TRBJ1-1

CDR3: CATSRGLGSGTDTQYF
DNA: TGTGCCACCAGCAGAGGGCTAGGGTCGGGCACAGATACGCAGTATTTT
size: -
V: TRBV15
D: -
J: TRBJ2-3

CDR3: CASSRQPGSEARSSYEQYF
DNA: TGTGCCAGCTCACGTCAGCCGGGATCCGAGGCCAGAAGCTCCTACGAGCAGTACTTC
size: -
V: TRBV18
D: -
J: TRBJ2-7

CDR3: CASSSVQGRWTEAFF
DNA: TGTGCCAGCAGCTCAGTACAGGGAAGGTGGACTGAAGCTTTCTTT
size: -
V: TRBV7-9
D: -
J: TRBJ1-1

CDR3: CSAPVARSGGNEQFF
DNA: TGCAGTGCACCGGTAGCGCGCTCGGGGGGGAATGAGCAGTTCTTC
size: few
V: TRBV20-1
D: TRBD2
J: TRBJ2-1

CDR3: CASSQDPTSNNEQFF
DNA: TGTGCCAGCAGCCAAGATCCTACTAGCAACAATGAGCAGTTCTTC
size: few
V: TRBV4-2
D: -
J: TRBJ2-1

CDR3: CARGGWTEAFF
DNA: TGCGCCCGCGGGGGCTGGACTGAAGCTTTCTTT
size: -
V: TRBV5-1
D: -
J: TRBJ1-1

CDR3: CASGPGQVYQPQHF
DNA: TGTGCCAGCGGCCCCGGACAGGTCTACCAGCCCCAGCATTTT
size: -
V: TRBV6-1
D: TRBD1
J: TRBJ1-5

CDR3: CASSQTRGETQYF
DNA: TGTGCCAGCAGCCAGACTAGGGGAGAGACCCAGTACTTC
size: -
V: TRBV7-9
D: -
J: TRBJ2-5

CDR3: CASSLGNSAGELFF
DNA: TGTGCCAGCAGCCTAGGGAATAGCGCGGGGGAGCTGTTTTTT
size: few
V: TRBV7-2
D: -
J: TRBJ2-2

CDR3: CASSFRGFSNQPQHF
DNA: TGTGCCAGCAGCTTCCGGGGTTTCAGCAATCAGCCCCAGCATTTT
size: -
V: TRBV5-5
D: -
J: TRBJ1-5

CDR3: CASSPAAGVNNEQFF
DNA: TGCGCCAGCAGCCCAGCCGCGGGAGTGAATAATGAGCAGTTCTTC
size: -
V: TRBV5-1
D: TRBD2
J: TRBJ2-1

CDR3: CAIRAGLAGKEQFF
DNA: TGTGCCATCAGGGCGGGACTAGCGGGCAAAGAGCAGTTCTTC
size: -
V: TRBV10-3
D: TRBD2
J: TRBJ2-1

CDR3: CASSLTGQLREQFF
DNA: TGTGCCAGCAGCTTAACCGGCCAGCTCCGTGAGCAGTTCTTC
size: -
V: TRBV7-9
D: -
J: TRBJ2-1

CDR3: CASSVGYSETQYF
DNA: TGTGCCAGCAGCGTGGGGTACTCGGAGACCCAGTACTTC
size: -
V: TRBV9
D: -
J: TRBJ2-5

CDR3: CASSYGPGTPGGYTF
DNA: TGTGCCAGCAGTTACGGGCCAGGGACACCTGGAGGCTACACCTTC
size: few
V: TRBV6-5
D: -
J: TRBJ1-2

CDR3: CSAMRLEGAQNTEAFF
DNA: TGCAGTGCCATGAGGTTGGAGGGGGCCCAGAACACTGAAGCTTTCTTT
size: few
V: TRBV20-1
D: TRBD1
J: TRBJ1-1

CDR3: CASRKAPQSSYNEQFF
DNA: TGCGCCAGCAGAAAGGCGCCACAGAGCTCCTACAATGAGCAGTTCTTC
size: -
V: TRBV5-1
D: -
J: TRBJ2-1

CDR3: CSARDFLATHEAFF
DNA: TGCAGTGCTAGAGATTTCTTGGCAACCCATGAAGCTTTCTTT
size: -
V: TRBV20-1
D: -
J: TRBJ1-1

CDR3: CASSFPGQGIEQYF
DNA: TGTGCCAGCAGTTTTCCCGGACAGGGGATCGAGCAGTACTTC
size: few
V: TRBV12-3/TRBV12-4
D: TRBD1
J: TRBJ2-7

CDR3: CASNFGQDAAF
DNA: TGTGCCAGCAACTTTGGACAGGATGCGGCCTTC
size: -
V: TRBV12-3/TRBV12-4
D: TRBD1
J: TRBJ2-1